This T cell receptor beta chain was identified in a study of cytomegalovirus exposure and HLA in healthy donors. The wider study: Later analysis reported that the 120 validation repertoires shared the platform of the approximately 670 first-cohort repertoires. Study-wide results and limits: There were some public TCRs occurring in many donors, but most TCR sequences were rare.

The germline gives CDR1 MNHEY, CDR2 SVGAGI. CDR3 size: 16 residues. V lost 0 bases, J lost 4 bases, and 15 bases lay in between. Only in-frame clones appear in the TCRdb table, and some are missing; sequencing was by immunoSEQ multiplex PCR. Among 300,000 to 400,000 clones, 70% to 90% were seen once, and the ten largest hold 0.83%. This clone was recorded at least ten times. Its antigen remains unidentified. The receptor was derived from a young woman in good health and CMV-seronegative. The sequenced sample consisted of PBMCs. The V gene is TRBV6-5, the J gene TRBJ1-2, with D uncertain. The CDR3 DNA reads TGTGCCAGCAGTTACTCGAAGTGGCAGAACATCTATGGCTACACCTTC. This translates into CASSYSKWQNIYGYTF.